The 19 T cell receptor beta chains in this list originate from one sample, sequenced in a study of T cells in Graves' hyperthyroidism and ophthalmopathy. The investigators amplified TCR beta CDR3 regions from RNA transcripts. First-round RT-PCR with HTBI primers amplified the TCR CDR3 region. TCRdb analysed the multiplex PCR reads with MiXCR anew, one entry per CDR3 protein. The sample lists fewer than 750,000 distinct CDR3 sequences; roughly 46% were seen once. The sequenced sample was peripheral blood or thyroid tissue (not recorded which). The source is a woman aged 18 to 35 with Graves' hyperthyroidism.

This clonotype was recorded only once. With a much larger clone just one base away, this may be a read error. The chain couples TRBV29-1 to TRBJ2-7; 10 bases fit TRBD1. The CDR3 has 14 residues. Germline loops: CDR1 SQVTM, CDR2 ANQGSEA. The CDR3 DNA is TGCAGCGTTTCCTCGAGACAGGGGGCCAACGAGCGGTACTTC. This sequence encodes CSVSSRQGANERYF.

The sample holds many counts of this clonotype. J is TRBJ2-5 and V is TRBV7-3, with TRBD1 matching 8 bases. Germline-derived CDR1 and CDR2 are SGHTA and FQGTGA. The CDR3 is 15 residues long. Trimming removed 4 bases from V and 4 bases from J; junction bases left unmatched: 8. The CDR3 DNA reads as TGTGCCAGCAGCTCAAAGACAGGGGTTCGAGAGACCCAGTACTTC. Its translation is CASSSKTGVRETQYF. The whole variable domain, filled in from reference TRBV7-3 and TRBJ2-5, reads GAGVSQTPSNKVTEKGKYVELRCDPISGHTALYWYRQSLGQGPEFLIYFQGTGAADDSGLPNDRFFAVRPEGSVSTLKIQRTERGDSAVYLCASSSKTGVRETQYFGPGTRLLVL.

In this sample, this clonotype turned up a few times. The chain is built from TRBV27 and TRBJ2-5, with D perhaps matching TRBD1 or TRBD2 (5 bases each). CDR1 and CDR2 (germline): MNHEY, SMNVEV (reference sequence). Trimming took off 1 base at V and 7 bases at J, with 16 bases between the two ends. CDR3 length equals 15 residues. DNA of the CDR3: TGTGCCAGCAGTTTATGGAGGATGGGACGGGGGACCCAGTACTTC. Translation gives CASSLWRMGRGTQYF.

In regard to this clonotype: Since a much larger clone is just one base distant, this may be a read error. The V call is TRBV20-1, the J call TRBJ2-7; 8 bases fit TRBD2. The ends lost 4 bases at V and 5 bases at J; junction bases unmatched: 16. The CDR3 is 16 amino acids. From germline, CDR1 is DFQATT and CDR2 SNEGSKA (reference sequence). The CDR3 is CSATRTPGLEFHEQYF. Written as DNA, the CDR3 is TGCAGTGCTACACGGACTCCGGGACTAGAGTTCCACGAGCAGTACTTC.

Remarks on this clonotype: One end of the junction fails to match germline, which may point to a read error. The V gene is TRBV7-2, the J gene TRBJ2-7; D ambiguous. CDR1 and CDR2 (germline): SGHTA, FQGNSA. There are 12 residues in the CDR3. CDR3 nucleotide sequence: TGTGCCAGCGGCCCCGGGTCCTACAAGCAGTACTTC. Translated, it gives CASGPGSYKQYF.

The CDR3: CASSVNSVGGADTQYF. CDR3 in DNA: TGTGCCAGCAGCGTAAATTCGGTGGGAGGAGCGGATACGCAGTATTTT. This chain uses TRBV9 with TRBJ2-3; a possible D gene is TRBD2 (6 bases). The CDR3 is made up of 16 amino acids. V gave up 1 base and J gave up 6 bases, with 18 bases separating them. Germline V gene data show CDR1 as SGDLS and CDR2 as YYNGEE.

This clonotype showed up just a few times. This chain links TRBV19 with TRBJ1-2; 9 bases are shared with TRBD1. The trim removed 4 bases at V and 7 bases at J, leaving 13 bases unmatched. The germline V gene encodes CDR1 LNHDA and CDR2 SQIVND (reference sequence). There are 16 residues in the CDR3. The CDR3 sequence is CASSNHGTGFIGGYTF. The CDR3 nucleotides read TGTGCCAGTAGTAACCATGGGACAGGGTTTATCGGTGGCTACACCTTC.

The V call is TRBV7-9, the J call TRBJ2-5; 10 nucleotides line up with TRBD2. The CDR3 extends over 18 amino acids. CDR1 SEHNR and CDR2 FQNEAQ come from the germline V gene (reference sequence). The V and J ends lost 7 bases and 5 bases, in that order; junction bases with no gene match: 19. CDR3 protein: CASTSTPGLAEGGETQYF. As DNA, the CDR3 is TGTGCCAGCACCAGTACCCCCGGACTAGCGGAGGGGGGGGAGACCCAGTACTTC.

This chain connects TRBV2 to TRBJ2-2; D is undetermined. Germline V gives CDR1 SNHLY, CDR2 FYNNEI. This CDR3 comprises 13 residues. Deletions cut 11 bases from V and 5 bases from J, with 15 bases between. CDR3 DNA sequence: TGTGCCTGGAGTTTACTGGGTACCGGGGAGCTGTTTTTT. It specifies CAWSLLGTGELFF. Together with reference TRBV2 and TRBJ2-2, the CDR3 gives the full variable domain: EPEVTQTPSHQVTQMGQEVILRCVPISNHLYFYWYRQILGQKVEFLVSFYNNEISEKSEIFDDQFSVERPDGSNFTLKIRSTKLEDSAMYFCAWSLLGTGELFFGEGSRLTVL.

In its sample, this clonotype was seen many times. The chain is built from TRBV7-2 and TRBJ2-2, with 10 nucleotides matching TRBD2. The CDR3 extends over 17 amino acids. Germline loops: CDR1 SGHTA, CDR2 FQGNSA. V lost 5 bases and J lost 7; bases outside the gene matches: 13. The CDR3 region has the DNA TGTGCCAGCAGCCTTATAGCGGGAGGAGATAGGGTCGGGGAGCTGTTTTTT. Encoded protein: CASSLIAGGDRVGELFF.

The gene calls are TRBV7-9 and TRBJ1-1; 8 nucleotides agree with TRBD1. Per germline, CDR1 SEHNR and CDR2 FQNEAQ (reference sequence). CDR3 length: 14 amino acids. Germline trimming cut 5 bases from V and 5 bases from J; bases unmatched to any gene: 7. The CDR3 DNA sequence: TGTGCCAGCAGCCGCGGGACAGGTGGGACTGAAGCTTTCTTT. The encoded protein is CASSRGTGGTEAFF.

This clonotype was seen repeatedly, ten times or more. This rearrangement joins TRBV7-8 to TRBJ1-1; D gene unclear. The CDR3 has 13 residues. Per germline, CDR1 SGHVS and CDR2 FQNEAQ. V gave up 1 base and J gave up 0 bases, with 3 bases separating them. The CDR3 protein is CASSLEMNTEAFF. CDR3 DNA: TGTGCCAGCAGCTTAGAGATGAACACTGAAGCTTTCTTT.

V usage is TRBV20-1 and J usage is TRBJ2-7; 8 positions agree with TRBD1. Losses at the gene ends were 5 bases for V and 6 bases for J; bases not matched to a gene: 3. The germline gives CDR1 DFQATT, CDR2 SNEGSKA (reference sequence). The CDR3 is 11 residues long. CDR3 sequence reads: CSAPGQGEQYF. The CDR3 DNA follows: TGCAGTGCTCCTGGACAGGGCGAGCAGTACTTC.

This clonotype was recorded at least ten times. The chain is built from TRBV7-2 and TRBJ2-5; 7 bases are shared with TRBD2. The V gene end was trimmed by 6 bases and the J gene end by 5 bases; junction bases not matched to a gene: 12. The length of the CDR3 is 15 residues. Germline V gives CDR1 SGHTA, CDR2 FQGNSA. CDR3 bases: TGTGCCAGCAGGGGGGGGAGCGGGGCGTGGGAGACCCAGTACTTC. This encodes CASRGGSGAWETQYF.

The CDR3 DNA reads TGCAGTGCTACTGGCGGGAGGGGGTTGAATGAGCAGTTCTTC. This gives the protein CSATGGRGLNEQFF. The chain combines TRBV20-1 with TRBJ2-1; 9 bases fit TRBD2. CDR1 and CDR2 from the germline V gene are DFQATT and SNEGSKA (reference sequence). Losses at the gene ends were 4 bases for V and 7 bases for J; bases not matched to a gene: 8. The CDR3 is 14 amino acids.

This clonotype was detected ten times or more. This chain links TRBV12-3 or TRBV12-4 with TRBJ2-5; maybe TRBD1 (7 bases). CDR3 size: 15 residues. V gave up 6 bases and J gave up 5 bases, with 19 bases separating them. In DNA form, the CDR3 reads TGTGCCAGCAGGACCCTCAGGGGGGCCGCGGAGACCCAGTACTTC. Translation gives CASRTLRGAAETQYF.

The rearrangement uses TRBV20-1 and TRBJ2-6; D unresolved. The germline V and J ends were trimmed by 3 bases and 2 bases, with 11 bases remaining between them. The CDR3 totals 15 residues. Germline CDR1 and CDR2: DFQATT and SNEGSKA (reference sequence). CDR3 nucleotides: TGCAGTGCTAGCGGGCAAACAGCTGGGGCCAACGTCCTGACTTTC. This codes for CSASGQTAGANVLTF.

This clonotype was counted at least ten times. The chain recombines TRBV4-1 with TRBJ2-7; 7 bases fit TRBD1. The CDR3 runs to 15 residues. Germline lookup yields CDR1 MGHRA and CDR2 YSYEKL. After removal of 5 bases from V and 6 bases from J, the junction contained 13 bases not matched to a gene. The DNA of the CDR3 is TGCGCCAGCAGCTCCCAGGGACAGCAAGGGGCCGAGCAGTACTTC. It translates to CASSSQGQQGAEQYF.

This clonotype has at least ten counts. The CDR3 here is CATSPHGGGGEQYF. CDR3 DNA: TGTGCCACCAGCCCACACGGCGGAGGTGGGGAGCAGTACTTC. This sequence joins TRBV24-1 and TRBJ2-7; tentatively, D is TRBD2 (5 bases). The CDR3 extends over 14 amino acids. In germline, CDR1 is KGHDR, CDR2 SFDVKD. V lost 7 bases to trimming and J lost 7 bases, with 19 bases between them.